Sequencing of this T cell receptor beta chain was carried out in a study of OX40 agonist ivuxolimab in advanced cancers. Study as a whole: Three patients showed partial responses: one hepatocellular carcinoma and two cutaneous melanoma cases. Study-level findings and limits: Determination of antigen specificity was not performed for the expanded peripheral T cells.

CDR1 and CDR2 (germline): SQVTM, ANQGSEA. The CDR3 totals 14 residues. Trimming removed 4 bases at V and 0 bases at J, with 10 bases between. The assay was immunoSEQ multiplex PCR, and TCRdb's table has in-frame clones only and misses some. Found here are around 15,000 clones, 80% to 95% of them singletons; the top ten hold approximately 28%. Concerning this clone itself: As yet, its antigen is unknown.

This sample comprised CD4+ or CD8+ T cells sorted from blood, obtained in a trial of the OX40 agonist ivuxolimab. The chain is built from TRBV29-1 and TRBJ1-3; TRBD1 might be the D (5 bases). The sequence derives from an adult with an advanced solid tumor such as melanoma, head and neck, liver or kidney cancer. In DNA, the CDR3 is TGCAGCGTTGTTGGGGGAAACTCTGGAAACACCATATATTTT. It is translated as CSVVGGNSGNTIYF.